This TCR beta chain was recovered during a study of OX40 agonist ivuxolimab in advanced cancers. Overall study: One patient with hepatocellular carcinoma and two with cutaneous melanoma, three in all, had partial responses. General observations from the study: Nonresponders, in some cases, also had low normalized T-cell clonal expansion. Clonal expansion by week 6 occurred in CD4+ and CD8+ blood T cells (at 0.1 to 3.0 mg/kg).

The CDR3 length is 15 residues. The germline V gene has CDR1 SGHAT and CDR2 FQNNGV. Deletions cut 5 bases from V and 0 bases from J, with 12 bases between. Worth noting for this clone: Its antigen remains unknown.

Patients were ruled out by autoimmune disease history or systemic immunosuppression. Repertoires were generated with immunoSEQ multiplex PCR, while TCRdb's copy carries only in-frame clones and drops some. The sample lists about 81,000 clones; under 95% were seen once. The clonotype was recovered from an adult with an advanced solid tumor such as melanoma, head and neck, liver or kidney cancer. V gene TRBV11-2 combines with J gene TRBJ2-3; maybe TRBD2 (6 bases). This material consisted of CD4+ or CD8+ T cells sorted from blood, taken in a trial of the OX40 agonist ivuxolimab. CDR3 in DNA: TGTGCCAGCAGCCCGGAGGGCCCTAGCACAGATACGCAGTATTTT. Translated, it gives CASSPEGPSTDTQYF. Full variable domain (rest looked up from reference TRBV11-2 and TRBJ2-3): EAGVAQSPRYKIIEKRQSVAFWCNPISGHATLYWYQQILGQGPKLLIQFQNNGVVDDSQLPKDRFSAERLKGVDSTLKIQPAKLEDSAVYLCASSPEGPSTDTQYFGPGTRLTVL.